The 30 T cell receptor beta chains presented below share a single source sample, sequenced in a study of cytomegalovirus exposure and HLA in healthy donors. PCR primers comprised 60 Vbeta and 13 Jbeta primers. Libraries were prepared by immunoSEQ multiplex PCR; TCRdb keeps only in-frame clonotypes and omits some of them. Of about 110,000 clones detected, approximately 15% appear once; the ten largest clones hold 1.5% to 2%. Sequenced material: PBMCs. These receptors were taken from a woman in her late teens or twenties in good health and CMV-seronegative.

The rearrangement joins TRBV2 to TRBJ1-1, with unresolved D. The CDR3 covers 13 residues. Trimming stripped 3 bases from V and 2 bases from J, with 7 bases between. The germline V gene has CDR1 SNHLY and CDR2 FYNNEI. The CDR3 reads CASSDNRNTEAFF. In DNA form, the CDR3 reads TGTGCCAGCAGTGATAACAGAAACACTGAAGCTTTCTTT.

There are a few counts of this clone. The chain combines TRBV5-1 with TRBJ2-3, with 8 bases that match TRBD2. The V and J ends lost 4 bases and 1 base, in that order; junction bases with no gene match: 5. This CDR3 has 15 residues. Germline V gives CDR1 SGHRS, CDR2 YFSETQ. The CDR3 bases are TGCGCCAGCAGCCCAGCGGGAGTCGGCACAGATACGCAGTATTTT. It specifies CASSPAGVGTDTQYF.

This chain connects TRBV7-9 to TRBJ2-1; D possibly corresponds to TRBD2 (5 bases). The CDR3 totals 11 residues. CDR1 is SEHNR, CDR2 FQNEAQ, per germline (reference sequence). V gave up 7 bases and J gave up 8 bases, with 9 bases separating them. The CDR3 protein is CASTERYEQFF. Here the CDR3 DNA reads TGTGCCAGCACCGAGCGGTATGAGCAGTTCTTC.

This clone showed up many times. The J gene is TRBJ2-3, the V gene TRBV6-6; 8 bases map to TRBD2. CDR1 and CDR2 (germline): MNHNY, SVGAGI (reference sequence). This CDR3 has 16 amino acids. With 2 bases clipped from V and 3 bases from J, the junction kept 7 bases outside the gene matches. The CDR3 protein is CASSYETGGVTDTQYF. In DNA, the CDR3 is TGTGCCAGCAGTTACGAGACGGGGGGGGTGACAGATACGCAGTATTTT.

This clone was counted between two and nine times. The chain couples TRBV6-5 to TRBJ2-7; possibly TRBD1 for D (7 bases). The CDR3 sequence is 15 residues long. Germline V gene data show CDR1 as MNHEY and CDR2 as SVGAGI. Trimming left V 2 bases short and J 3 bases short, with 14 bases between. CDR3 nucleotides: TGTGCCAGCAGTTACGGGCCAGGGGGGTACTACGAGCAGTACTTC. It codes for CASSYGPGGYYEQYF.

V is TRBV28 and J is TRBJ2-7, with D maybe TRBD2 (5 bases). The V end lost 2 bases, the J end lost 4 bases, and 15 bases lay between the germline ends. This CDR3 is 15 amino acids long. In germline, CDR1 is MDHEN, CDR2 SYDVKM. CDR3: CASSLMGLAGYEQYF. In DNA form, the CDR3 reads TGTGCCAGCAGTTTAATGGGCCTAGCTGGTTACGAGCAGTACTTC. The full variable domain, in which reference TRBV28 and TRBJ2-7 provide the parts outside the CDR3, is DVKVTQSSRYLVKRTGEKVFLECVQDMDHENMFWYRQDPGLGLRLIYFSYDVKMKEKGDIPEGYSVSREKKERFSLILESASTNQTSMYLCASSLMGLAGYEQYFGPGTRLTVT.

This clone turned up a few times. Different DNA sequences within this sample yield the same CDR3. CDR3 residues: CASSLRGLGTDTQYF. CDR3 DNA sequence: TGCGCCAGCAGCTTGAGGGGGCTCGGGACAGATACGCAGTATTTT. The gene calls are TRBV5-1 and TRBJ2-3; 7 bases line up with TRBD1. V lost 1 base, J lost 3 bases, and 5 bases stayed unmatched. CDR3 length: 15 residues. CDR1 SGHRS and CDR2 YFSETQ come from the germline V gene.

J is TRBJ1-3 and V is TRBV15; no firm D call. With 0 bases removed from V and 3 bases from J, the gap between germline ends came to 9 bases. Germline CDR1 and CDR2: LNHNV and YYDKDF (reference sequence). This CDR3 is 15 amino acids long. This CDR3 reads CATSRDWAVGNTIYF. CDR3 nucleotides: TGTGCCACCAGCAGAGATTGGGCAGTTGGAAACACCATATATTTT.

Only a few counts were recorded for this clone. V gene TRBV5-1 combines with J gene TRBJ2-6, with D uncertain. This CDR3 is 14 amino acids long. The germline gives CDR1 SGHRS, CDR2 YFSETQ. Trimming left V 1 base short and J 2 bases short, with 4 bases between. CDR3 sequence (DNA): TGCGCCAGCAGCTTGCTTACTGGGGCCAACGTCCTGACTTTC. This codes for CASSLLTGANVLTF.

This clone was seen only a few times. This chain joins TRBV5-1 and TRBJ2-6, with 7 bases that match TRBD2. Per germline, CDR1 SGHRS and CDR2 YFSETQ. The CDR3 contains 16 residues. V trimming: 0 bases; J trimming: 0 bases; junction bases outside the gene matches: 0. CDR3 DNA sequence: TGCGCCAGCAGCTTGGGGGACTACTCTGGGGCCAACGTCCTGACTTTC. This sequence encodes CASSLGDYSGANVLTF.

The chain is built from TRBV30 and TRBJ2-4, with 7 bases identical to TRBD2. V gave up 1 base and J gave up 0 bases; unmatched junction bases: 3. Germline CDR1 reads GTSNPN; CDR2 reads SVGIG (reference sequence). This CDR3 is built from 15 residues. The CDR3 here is CAWSGEREAKNIQYF. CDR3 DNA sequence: TGTGCCTGGAGTGGTGAGCGGGAAGCCAAAAACATTCAGTACTTC.

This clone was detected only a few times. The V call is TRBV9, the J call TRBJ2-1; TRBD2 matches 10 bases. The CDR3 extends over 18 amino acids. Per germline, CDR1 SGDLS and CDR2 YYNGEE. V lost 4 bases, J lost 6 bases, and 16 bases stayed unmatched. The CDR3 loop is CASSPTLAGGAGPNEQFF. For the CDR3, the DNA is TGTGCCAGCAGCCCTACCTTAGCGGGGGGCGCTGGGCCCAATGAGCAGTTCTTC.

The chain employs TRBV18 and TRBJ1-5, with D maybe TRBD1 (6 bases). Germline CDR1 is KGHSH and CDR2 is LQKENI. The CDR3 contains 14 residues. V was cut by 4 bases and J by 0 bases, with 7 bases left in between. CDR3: CASSRQASNQPQHF. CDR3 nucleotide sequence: TGTGCCAGCTCACGACAGGCTAGCAATCAGCCCCAGCATTTT.

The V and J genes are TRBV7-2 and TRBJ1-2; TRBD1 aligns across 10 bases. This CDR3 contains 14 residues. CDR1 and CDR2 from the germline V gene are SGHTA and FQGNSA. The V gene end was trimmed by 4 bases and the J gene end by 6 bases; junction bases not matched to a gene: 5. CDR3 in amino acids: CASSSGQGSDGYTF. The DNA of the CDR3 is TGTGCCAGCAGCTCGGGACAGGGGAGCGATGGCTACACCTTC.

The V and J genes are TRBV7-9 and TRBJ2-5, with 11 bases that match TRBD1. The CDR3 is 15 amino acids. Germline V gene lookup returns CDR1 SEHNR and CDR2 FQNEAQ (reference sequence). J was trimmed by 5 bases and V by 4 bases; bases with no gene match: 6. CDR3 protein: CASSSRTGGYETQYF. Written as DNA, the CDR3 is TGTGCCAGCAGCTCACGGACAGGGGGCTATGAGACCCAGTACTTC.

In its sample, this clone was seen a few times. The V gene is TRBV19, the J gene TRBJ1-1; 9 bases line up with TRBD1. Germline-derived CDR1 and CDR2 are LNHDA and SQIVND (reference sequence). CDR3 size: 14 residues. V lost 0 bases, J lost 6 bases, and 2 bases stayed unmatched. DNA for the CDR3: TGTGCCAGTAGTATAGAACAGGGGGCTGCTGAAGCTTTCTTT. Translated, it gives CASSIEQGAAEAFF.

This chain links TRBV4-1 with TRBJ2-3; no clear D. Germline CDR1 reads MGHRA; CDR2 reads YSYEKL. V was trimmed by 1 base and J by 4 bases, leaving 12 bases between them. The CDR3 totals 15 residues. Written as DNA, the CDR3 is TGCGCCAGCAGCCAAGTCCCACGCGCGGCAGATACGCAGTATTTT. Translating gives CASSQVPRAADTQYF.

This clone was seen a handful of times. For the CDR3, the DNA is TGTGCCAGCAGCTTAGGAGTAGGGGGCAACACCTACGAGCAGTACTTC. Encoded protein: CASSLGVGGNTYEQYF. The chain joins TRBV11-2 to TRBJ2-5; TRBD1 aligns across 7 bases. The end of the DNA aligns better with TRBJ2-7, so the J call may be wrong. The CDR3 totals 16 residues. CDR1 and CDR2 (germline): SGHAT, FQNNGV.

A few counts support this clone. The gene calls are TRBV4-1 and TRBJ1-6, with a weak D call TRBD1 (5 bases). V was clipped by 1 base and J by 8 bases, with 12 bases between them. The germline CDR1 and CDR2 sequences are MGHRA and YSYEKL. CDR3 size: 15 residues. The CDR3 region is CASSQASGNDSPLHF. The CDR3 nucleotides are TGCGCCAGCAGCCAAGCATCAGGGAACGATTCACCCCTCCACTTT.

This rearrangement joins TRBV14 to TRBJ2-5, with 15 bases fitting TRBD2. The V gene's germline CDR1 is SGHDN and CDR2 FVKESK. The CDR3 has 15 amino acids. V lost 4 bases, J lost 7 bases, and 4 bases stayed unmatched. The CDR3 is CASSRRTSGGVTQYF. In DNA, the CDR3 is TGTGCCAGCAGCCGGCGGACTAGCGGGGGGGTGACCCAGTACTTC.

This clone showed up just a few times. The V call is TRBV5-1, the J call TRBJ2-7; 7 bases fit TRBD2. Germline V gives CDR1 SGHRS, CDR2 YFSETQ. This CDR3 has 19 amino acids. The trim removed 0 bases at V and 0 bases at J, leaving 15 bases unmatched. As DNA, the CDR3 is TGCGCCAGCAGCTTGGGCGGCGGGAGTCAGTTTTGGGACTCCTACGAGCAGTACTTC. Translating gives CASSLGGGSQFWDSYEQYF. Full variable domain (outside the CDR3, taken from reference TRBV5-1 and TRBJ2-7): KAGVTQTPRYLIKTRGQQVTLSCSPISGHRSVSWYQQTPGQGLQFLFEYFSETQRNKGNFPGRFSGRQFSNSRSEMNVSTLELGDSALYLCASSLGGGSQFWDSYEQYFGPGTRLTVT.

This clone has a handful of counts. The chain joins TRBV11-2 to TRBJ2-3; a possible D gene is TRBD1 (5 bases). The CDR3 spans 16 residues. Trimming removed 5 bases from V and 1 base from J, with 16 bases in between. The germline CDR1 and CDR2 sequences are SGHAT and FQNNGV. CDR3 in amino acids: CASSRGQISGTDTQYF. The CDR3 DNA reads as TGTGCCAGCAGCCGAGGACAAATTAGTGGCACAGATACGCAGTATTTT.

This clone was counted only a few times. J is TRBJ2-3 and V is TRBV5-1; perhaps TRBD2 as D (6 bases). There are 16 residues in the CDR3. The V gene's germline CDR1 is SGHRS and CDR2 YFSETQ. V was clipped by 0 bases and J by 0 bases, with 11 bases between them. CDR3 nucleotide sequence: TGCGCCAGCAGCTTGGCTAGCGTTGCTAGCACAGATACGCAGTATTTT. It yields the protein CASSLASVASTDTQYF.

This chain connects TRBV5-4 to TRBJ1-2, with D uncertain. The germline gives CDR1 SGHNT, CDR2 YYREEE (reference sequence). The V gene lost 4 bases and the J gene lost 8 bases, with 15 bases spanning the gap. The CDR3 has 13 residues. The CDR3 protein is CASSQTRGIGYTF. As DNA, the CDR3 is TGTGCCAGCAGCCAGACAAGAGGGATCGGCTACACCTTC.

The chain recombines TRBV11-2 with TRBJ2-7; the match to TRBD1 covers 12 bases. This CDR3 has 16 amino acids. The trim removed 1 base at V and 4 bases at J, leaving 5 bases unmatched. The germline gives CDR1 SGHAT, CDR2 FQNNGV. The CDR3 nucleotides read TGTGCCAGCAGCTTAGCCGGGACAGGGGGCACGTACGAGCAGTACTTC. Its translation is CASSLAGTGGTYEQYF.

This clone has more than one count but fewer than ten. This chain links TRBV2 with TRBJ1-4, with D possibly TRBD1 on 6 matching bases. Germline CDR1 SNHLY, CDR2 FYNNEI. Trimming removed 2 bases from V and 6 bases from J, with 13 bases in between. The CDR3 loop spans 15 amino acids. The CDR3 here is CASSERGRADEKLFF. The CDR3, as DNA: TGTGCCAGCAGTGAAAGGGGGAGGGCTGATGAAAAACTGTTTTTT.

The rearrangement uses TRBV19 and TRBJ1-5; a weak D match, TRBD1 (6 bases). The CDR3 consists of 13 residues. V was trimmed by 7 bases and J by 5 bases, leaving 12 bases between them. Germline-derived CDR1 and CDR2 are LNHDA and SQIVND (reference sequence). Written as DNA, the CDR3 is TGTGCCAGTACTGGACAGCTTTATCAGCCCCAGCATTTT. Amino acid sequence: CASTGQLYQPQHF.

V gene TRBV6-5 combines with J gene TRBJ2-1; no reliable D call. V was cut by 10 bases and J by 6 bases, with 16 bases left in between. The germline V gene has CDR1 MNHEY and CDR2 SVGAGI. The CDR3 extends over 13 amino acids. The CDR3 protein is CANPPQQRNEQFF. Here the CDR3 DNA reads TGTGCCAACCCCCCTCAGCAGCGCAATGAGCAGTTCTTC.

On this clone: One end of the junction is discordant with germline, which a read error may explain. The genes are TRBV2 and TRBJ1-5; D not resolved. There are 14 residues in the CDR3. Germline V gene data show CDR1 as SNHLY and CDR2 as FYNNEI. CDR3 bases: TGTGCCAGCAGTGTTTGGAGGATTCGTCAGGCCCAGCATTTT. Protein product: CASSVWRIRQAQHF.

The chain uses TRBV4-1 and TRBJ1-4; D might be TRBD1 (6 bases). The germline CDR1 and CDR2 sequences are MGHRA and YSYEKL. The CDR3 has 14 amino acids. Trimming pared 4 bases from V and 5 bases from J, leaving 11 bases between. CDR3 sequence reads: CASSPGQGNEKLFF. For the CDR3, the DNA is TGCGCCAGCAGCCCTGGGCAGGGGAATGAAAAACTGTTTTTT.